The 20 T cell receptor beta chains reported below all come from one sample, sequenced in a study of immune evolution from preneoplasia to lung adenocarcinoma. Assay used: immunoSEQ multiplex PCR; TCRdb lists only in-frame clones, some missing. The sample has approximately 5,700 clones, over 70% seen once; the top ten hold roughly 6.4%. Sequences were obtained from FFPE lung adenocarcinoma in situ tissue. These receptor sequences come from a person aged 55-79 years with lung adenocarcinoma.

CDR3 in DNA: TGCGCCAGCAGCTTTTCAGGTCCAATGAACACTGAAGCTTTCTTT. This translates into CASSFSGPMNTEAFF. The genes are TRBV5-1 and TRBJ1-1; no definite D call. V was shortened by 2 bases and J by 0 bases, with 11 bases between the two germline ends. Germline loops: CDR1 SGHRS, CDR2 YFSETQ. The CDR3 is 15 amino acids. Full variable domain (outside the CDR3, taken from reference TRBV5-1 and TRBJ1-1): KAGVTQTPRYLIKTRGQQVTLSCSPISGHRSVSWYQQTPGQGLQFLFEYFSETQRNKGNFPGRFSGRQFSNSRSEMNVSTLELGDSALYLCASSFSGPMNTEAFFGQGTRLTVV.

The chain is built from TRBV2 and TRBJ1-2, with D possibly TRBD1 on 5 matching bases. In germline, CDR1 is SNHLY, CDR2 FYNNEI. The germline V and J ends were trimmed by 5 bases and 3 bases, with 10 bases remaining between them. This CDR3 region has 13 residues. CDR3 in DNA: TGTGCCAGCAGTAGACAGTTTGACTATGGCTACACCTTC. This encodes CASSRQFDYGYTF.

The chain combines TRBV28 with TRBJ1-3; D gene ambiguous. Trimming stripped 10 bases from V and 2 bases from J, with 6 bases between. Germline V gives CDR1 MDHEN, CDR2 SYDVKM. The CDR3 has 11 residues. In DNA form, the CDR3 reads TGTGCCAACTTTCCTGGAAACACCATATATTTT. Translated: CANFPGNTIYF.

This chain joins TRBV29-1 and TRBJ2-2; 8 positions agree with TRBD1. The CDR3 extends over 13 amino acids. V trimming: 8 bases; J trimming: 4 bases; junction bases outside the gene matches: 6. Germline CDR1 SQVTM, CDR2 ANQGSEA. In DNA, the CDR3 is TGCAGCATTTGGACAGGGTTCACCGGGGAGCTGTTTTTT. Translated, it gives CSIWTGFTGELFF.

This chain's CDR3 is CAISGPGNGYTF. The CDR3, as DNA: TGTGCCATCAGTGGTCCGGGGAATGGCTACACCTTC. The chain joins TRBV10-3 to TRBJ1-2; D remains ambiguous. There are 12 residues in the CDR3. Trimming left V 4 bases short and J 6 bases short, with 9 bases between. Germline V gives CDR1 ENHRY, CDR2 SYGVKD.

V gene TRBV21-1 combines with J gene TRBJ2-4; TRBD2 is the table's D call, not checked against the DNA. TRBV21-1 is assigned pseudogene status. This CDR3 has 17 residues. The CDR3 DNA reads as TGTGCCAGCAGCAAACGGGGGTCGGATCTGTCCAAAAACATTCAGTACTTC. Amino acid sequence: CASSKRGSDLSKNIQYF.

This clone was detected only a few times. The chain employs TRBV6-1 and TRBJ2-1, with 10 nucleotides matching TRBD2. Germline-derived CDR1 and CDR2 are MNHNS and SASEGT. Unmatched junction bases numbered 9, after V lost 0 bases and J lost 10 bases. The CDR3 loop spans 16 amino acids. DNA for the CDR3: TGTGCCAGCAGTGAAGCAGGAGCGGGGGGGCTTAGCGAGCAGTTCTTC. Residues: CASSEAGAGGLSEQFF.

This sequence joins TRBV5-8 and TRBJ1-1; TRBD1 is a possible D gene (6 bases). This CDR3 spans 14 amino acids. Trimming left V 2 bases short and J 3 bases short, with 11 bases between. Germline values: CDR1 SGHTS, CDR2 YDEGEE. The CDR3 region is CASSFRGLDTEAFF. DNA for the CDR3: TGTGCCAGCAGCTTCAGGGGATTGGACACTGAAGCTTTCTTT.

In its sample, this clone was seen once. The chain has TRBV6-5 and TRBJ2-7; tentative D call: TRBD1 (6 bases). From germline, CDR1 is MNHEY and CDR2 SVGAGI. The CDR3 is 14 amino acids. V lost 6 bases to trimming and J lost 5 bases, with 17 bases between them. This CDR3 reads CASRKTGPNDEQYF. The CDR3 bases are TGTGCCAGCAGAAAAACAGGGCCAAACGACGAGCAGTACTTC.

This clone was observed a few times. The chain combines TRBV6-1 with TRBJ1-6; D may be TRBD1 (5 bases). The CDR3 is 15 residues long. Germline-derived CDR1 and CDR2 are MNHNS and SASEGT. Trimming removed 2 bases at V and 3 bases at J, with 8 bases between. The CDR3: CASSERGDYNSPLHF. CDR3 in DNA: TGTGCCAGCAGTGAAAGAGGGGACTATAATTCACCCCTCCACTTT.

The chain has TRBV5-1 and TRBJ2-3, with D hard to call. The CDR3 covers 16 residues. Per germline, CDR1 SGHRS and CDR2 YFSETQ. The V end was cut by 3 bases, the J end by 0 bases, with 14 bases between. CDR3 amino acids: CASSYSTRRSTDTQYF. CDR3 coding DNA: TGCGCCAGCAGCTACTCGACCAGACGTAGCACAGATACGCAGTATTTT.

This chain connects TRBV6-4 to TRBJ2-5; 11 nucleotides line up with TRBD2. CDR1 is MRHNA and CDR2 is SNTAGT in the germline V gene. The V segment lost 4 bases and the J segment 9 bases; nucleotides outside the gene matches: 4. The CDR3 sequence is 13 residues long. The CDR3 protein is CASSASGGMAQYF. The CDR3 DNA is TGTGCCAGCAGTGCTAGCGGGGGGATGGCCCAGTACTTC.

This clone was seen more than once but under ten times. V gene TRBV5-1 combines with J gene TRBJ2-2; 9 nucleotides match TRBD1. V lost 3 bases, J lost 2 bases, and 5 bases stayed unmatched. Germline CDR1 SGHRS, CDR2 YFSETQ. This CDR3 contains 16 residues. CDR3 protein: CASSSEGQGNTGELFF. In DNA form, the CDR3 reads TGCGCCAGCAGCTCCGAGGGACAGGGTAACACCGGGGAGCTGTTTTTT.

The chain joins TRBV5-6 to TRBJ2-7; 10 nucleotides agree with TRBD2. Per the germline V gene, CDR1 is SGHDT and CDR2 is YYEEEE. V shed 4 bases, J shed 2 bases, and the junction held 3 bases outside the gene matches. This CDR3 has 14 residues. CDR3 DNA sequence: TGTGCCAGCAGCAGGAGCGGGGGGGCCTACGAGCAGTACTTC. Translated, it gives CASSRSGGAYEQYF.

This chain links TRBV28 with TRBJ1-2; no definite D call. Germline V gene data show CDR1 as MDHEN and CDR2 as SYDVKM. Trimming cost V 4 bases and J 1 base, with 7 bases left between them. This CDR3 is built from 13 residues. CDR3 nucleotide sequence: TGTGCCAGCAGTTCGGGCCGTAACTATGGCTACACCTTC. Protein product: CASSSGRNYGYTF.

This chain links TRBV19 with TRBJ1-3, with 7 bases fitting TRBD1. The J segment lost 0 bases and the V segment lost 4 bases, leaving 6 bases of the junction unmatched. CDR3 length: 16 amino acids. The germline V gene encodes CDR1 LNHDA and CDR2 SQIVND (reference sequence). CDR3 protein: CASSTRQGRSGNTIYF. The CDR3 nucleotides are TGTGCCAGTAGTACCCGACAGGGCCGCTCTGGAAACACCATATATTTT.

This sequence joins TRBV15 and TRBJ2-7, with 8 bases that match TRBD2. In germline, CDR1 is LNHNV, CDR2 YYDKDF (reference sequence). The junction had 11 bases not matched to a gene; V was cut back by 0 bases and J by 7 bases. There are 16 residues in the CDR3. The CDR3 DNA is TGTGCCACCAGCAGAGATCTTAACGGGGGGGCAACGGAGCAGTACTTC. This translates into CATSRDLNGGATEQYF.

This chain joins TRBV18 and TRBJ1-3; possibly TRBD1 for D (6 bases). Germline CDR1 and CDR2: KGHSH and LQKENI. This CDR3 has 15 amino acids. The V and J ends lost 6 bases and 0 bases respectively, with 12 bases between them. DNA for the CDR3: TGTGCCAGCTCCCTCGCAGGGGCCTCTGGAAACACCATATATTTT. Protein sequence: CASSLAGASGNTIYF.

The chain carries TRBV4-2 and TRBJ1-4, with a tentative D call TRBD1 (5 bases). Germline V gives CDR1 LGHNA, CDR2 YNFKEQ. The CDR3 extends over 16 amino acids. The V end was cut by 2 bases, the J end by 8 bases, with 18 bases between. This chain's CDR3 is CASSQPERGLGEKLFF. CDR3 in DNA: TGTGCCAGCAGCCAACCGGAACGGGGCCTTGGGGAAAAACTGTTTTTT.

The V gene is TRBV6-5, the J gene TRBJ2-6; possibly TRBD2 for D (6 bases). This CDR3 has 16 residues. With 0 bases removed from V and 2 bases from J, the gap between germline ends came to 8 bases. The V gene's germline CDR1 is MNHEY and CDR2 SVGAGI. The CDR3 sequence: CASSYSAGTGANVLTF. Here the CDR3 DNA reads TGTGCCAGCAGTTACTCGGCGGGGACTGGGGCCAACGTCCTGACTTTC.